The 14 T cell receptor beta chains given below trace back to one sample, sequenced in a study of shared clonotypes between healthy human individuals. Libraries were prepared by immunoSEQ multiplex PCR; TCRdb keeps only in-frame clonotypes and omits some of them. This table has about 870,000 clones, over 90% appearing once. Naive CD8 isolation took CD45RO-negative cells positively selected for CCR7 and excluded terminally differentiated effector memory CD45RA+ cells. The sequencing input was naive CD8+ T cells sorted from blood. These receptors originate from a man aged 25-45 years in good health.

This clone appeared a single time. Within the sample, other DNA sequences also encode this same CDR3. The V gene is TRBV27, the J gene TRBJ1-5; D call uncertain. Trimming took off 0 bases at V and 1 base at J, with 4 bases between the two ends. The CDR3 length is 14 residues. Germline-derived CDR1 and CDR2 are MNHEY and SMNVEV (reference sequence). The CDR3 spells CASSLSGSNQPQHF. The CDR3 nucleotides are TGTGCCAGCAGTTTATCAGGGAGCAATCAGCCCCAGCATTTT.

This rearrangement joins TRBV6-6 to TRBJ2-1; unclear D gene. Germline V lookup: CDR1 MNHNY, CDR2 SVGAGI (reference sequence). This CDR3 contains 13 residues. The V end lost 6 bases, the J end lost 2 bases, and 8 bases lay between the germline ends. CDR3: CASRAGTYNEQFF. The CDR3 nucleotides read TGTGCCAGCAGGGCAGGAACCTACAATGAGCAGTTCTTC.

The chain combines TRBV2 with TRBJ2-1, with 8 bases fitting TRBD1. The junction had 5 bases not matched to a gene; V was cut back by 2 bases and J by 5 bases. The CDR3 consists of 15 residues. The germline gives CDR1 SNHLY, CDR2 FYNNEI. The CDR3 region is CASSELGTGHNEQFF. The DNA of the CDR3 is TGTGCCAGCAGTGAATTGGGGACAGGCCACAATGAGCAGTTCTTC.

The V call is TRBV4-1, the J call TRBJ2-7; 7 nucleotides align to TRBD2. The V gene end was trimmed by 0 bases and the J gene end by 6 bases; junction bases not matched to a gene: 11. Germline CDR1 is MGHRA and CDR2 is YSYEKL. The CDR3 covers 16 residues. CDR3 DNA sequence: TGCGCCAGCAGCCAAGATTTCCGGGAGGAGGGATTCGAGCAGTACTTC. Amino acid sequence: CASSQDFREEGFEQYF.

The chain recombines TRBV6-6 with TRBJ2-1; maybe TRBD1 (6 bases). Trimming removed 6 bases from V and 0 bases from J, with 15 bases in between. This CDR3 has 16 amino acids. Germline CDR1 reads MNHNY; CDR2 reads SVGAGI (reference sequence). The CDR3 is CASSDTGPPSYNEQFF. The CDR3 DNA is TGTGCCAGCAGCGATACAGGGCCCCCCTCCTACAATGAGCAGTTCTTC.

The chain recombines TRBV4-1 with TRBJ2-2, with D hard to call. The V end was cut by 0 bases, the J end by 4 bases, with 6 bases between. CDR1 and CDR2 from the germline V gene are MGHRA and YSYEKL. The CDR3 loop spans 14 amino acids. CDR3: CASSQEQVTGELFF. The CDR3, as DNA: TGCGCCAGCAGCCAAGAGCAGGTCACCGGGGAGCTGTTTTTT.

This clone was seen just once. The chain's CDR3 is CASNLRDRVLEGQFF. CDR3 bases: TGTGCCAGCAATCTCCGGGACAGGGTGCTGGAAGGGCAGTTCTTC. The chain carries TRBV28 and TRBJ2-1; 9 bases are shared with TRBD1. The CDR3 runs 15 residues. J gave up 12 bases and V 7 bases, and 16 bases lay outside the gene matches. Germline values: CDR1 MDHEN, CDR2 SYDVKM.

The CDR3: CASSLARERVLNEQFF. In DNA, the CDR3 is TGTGCCAGCAGCTTAGCACGGGAGAGGGTTTTGAATGAGCAGTTCTTC. The chain is built from TRBV11-2 and TRBJ2-1; possibly TRBD2 for D (6 bases). The CDR3 has 16 amino acids. The V gene's germline CDR1 is SGHAT and CDR2 FQNNGV. V lost 1 base and J lost 7, with 17 bases in between.

The V and J genes are TRBV18 and TRBJ2-5; either TRBD1 or TRBD2 may fit D (5 bases each). V lost 0 bases and J lost 5, with 13 bases in between. The CDR3 is 15 residues long. Germline values: CDR1 KGHSH, CDR2 LQKENI. The CDR3 sequence is CASSPPGDPVETQYF. The CDR3 DNA reads as TGTGCCAGCTCACCACCGGGGGACCCCGTTGAGACCCAGTACTTC.

V is TRBV27 and J is TRBJ2-3; possibly TRBD2 for D (6 bases). This CDR3 is built from 15 residues. The V end was cut by 9 bases, the J end by 2 bases, with 18 bases between. Germline CDR1 reads MNHEY; CDR2 reads SMNVEV (reference sequence). For the CDR3, the DNA is TGTGCCAGTCGCCTTGGGAGGACGGCCACAGATACGCAGTATTTT. Protein: CASRLGRTATDTQYF.

The J gene is TRBJ2-1, the V gene TRBV7-6; possibly TRBD2 for D (7 bases). Trimming shortened V by 3 bases and J by 0 bases, and 12 bases separated the two germline ends. Germline CDR1 reads SGHVS; CDR2 reads FNYEAQ. This CDR3 region has 16 residues. The CDR3 coding sequence is TGTGCCAGCAGCTTTGGCGGGGGACACTCCTACAATGAGCAGTTCTTC. Its protein is CASSFGGGHSYNEQFF.

The V gene is TRBV6-6, the J gene TRBJ2-1; TRBD1 or TRBD2 may be the D gene (7 bases each). V lost 5 bases, J lost 8 bases, and 16 bases lay in between. In germline, CDR1 is MNHNY, CDR2 SVGAGI (reference sequence). The CDR3 spans 14 residues. CDR3 amino acids: CASSLRQGGDEQFF. CDR3 coding DNA: TGTGCCAGCAGTCTCCGGCAGGGGGGGGATGAGCAGTTCTTC.

This rearrangement joins TRBV7-6 to TRBJ2-7, with D unclear. The V end lost 5 bases, the J end lost 0 bases, and 11 bases lay between the germline ends. CDR1 is SGHVS and CDR2 is FNYEAQ in the germline V gene. The CDR3 covers 14 residues. This CDR3 is CASSPDGYSYEQYF. The CDR3 nucleotides are TGTGCCAGCAGCCCCGACGGGTACTCCTACGAGCAGTACTTC.

V usage is TRBV30 and J usage is TRBJ2-3; 13 bases fit TRBD2. Unmatched junction bases numbered 1, after V lost 1 base and J lost 3 bases. Germline-derived CDR1 and CDR2 are GTSNPN and SVGIG (reference sequence). This CDR3 spans 15 amino acids. The CDR3 loop reads CAWSGLAGGTDTQYF. The CDR3 bases are TGTGCCTGGAGTGGACTAGCGGGAGGAACAGATACGCAGTATTTT.